The 6 T cell receptor beta chains listed next were all sequenced from one sample in a study of cytomegalovirus exposure and HLA in healthy donors. PCR was performed using 60 Vbeta and 13 Jbeta primers. Profiling relied on immunoSEQ multiplex PCR, and the TCRdb table lists in-frame clones only, not all of them. The sample records tens of thousands of clones, around 76% being singletons. Sequencing was done on a sample of PBMCs. Receptors originate from a man in his fifties or sixties in good health and CMV-seronegative.

V and J are TRBV6-5 and TRBJ1-4; D remains ambiguous. CDR1 and CDR2 from the germline V gene are MNHEY and SVGAGI. The CDR3 has 13 residues. Trimming left V 7 bases short and J 8 bases short, with 14 bases between. CDR3 residues: CASTRGKREKLFF. The CDR3, as DNA: TGTGCCAGCACCAGAGGGAAAAGGGAAAAACTGTTTTTT.

The V call is TRBV2, the J call TRBJ1-5, with D uncertain. Germline V lookup: CDR1 SNHLY, CDR2 FYNNEI. The CDR3 runs 12 residues. V was clipped by 6 bases and J by 7 bases, with 10 bases between them. The CDR3 nucleotides are TGTGCCAGCAGAAAGGGCGGGCAGCCCCAGCATTTT. Protein sequence: CASRKGGQPQHF.

The V call is TRBV29-1, the J call TRBJ2-7; TRBD1 agrees at 9 bases. V was clipped by 7 bases and J by 6 bases; unmatched bases: 4. CDR3 length: 11 amino acids. CDR1 is SQVTM, CDR2 ANQGSEA, per germline. The DNA for the CDR3 is TGCAGCGCCTGGACAGGGGCCGAGCAGTACTTC. Its protein is CSAWTGAEQYF.

This clone showed up just once. The J gene is TRBJ1-2, the V gene TRBV29-1, with D unresolved. Trimming shortened V by 4 bases and J by 4 bases, and 13 bases separated the two germline ends. Germline CDR1 is SQVTM and CDR2 is ANQGSEA. The CDR3 is 13 amino acids. The CDR3 nucleotides are TGCAGCGTTGGAGGCGGCGACTTCTATGGCTACACCTTC. This gives the protein CSVGGGDFYGYTF.

V and J are TRBV28 and TRBJ1-2, with TRBD1 matching over 9 bases. The germline gives CDR1 MDHEN, CDR2 SYDVKM. Trimming removed 4 bases from V and 4 bases from J; junction bases left unmatched: 4. The CDR3 consists of 14 residues. The CDR3 loop is CASSWGQGLYGYTF. CDR3 DNA: TGTGCCAGCAGTTGGGGACAGGGCCTCTATGGCTACACCTTC.

J is TRBJ1-3 and V is TRBV27, with D unclear. The CDR3 covers 15 residues. V was shortened by 0 bases and J by 1 base, with 7 bases between the two germline ends. Per the germline V gene, CDR1 is MNHEY and CDR2 is SMNVEV (reference sequence). The CDR3 here is CASSLSRESGNTIYF. The CDR3 coding sequence is TGTGCCAGCAGTTTATCTCGGGAATCTGGAAACACCATATATTTT.